This T cell receptor beta chain was recorded in a study of blood T cell repertoires in COVID-19. Study context: Acute-phase and convalescent COVID-19 samples originated in the United States, Italy and Spain. Sample material is recorded as cDNA or gDNA derived from T cells, B-cell-depleted T cells, or PBMCs.

In the study's own analysis: Amplified reference gene primers provided the basis for estimating nucleated cell counts. The method was immunoSEQ multiplex PCR; TCRdb's version includes in-frame clones alone and lacks a portion of them. V and J calls and clone size are as listed in that table; D and trimming were resolved from the DNA. Of over 350,000 clones detected, roughly 85% appear once; the ten largest clones hold roughly 1.8%. There are 15 residues in the CDR3. Germline lookup yields CDR1 SGHTA and CDR2 FQGTGA. V was cut by 5 bases and J by 1 base, with 9 bases left in between. Residents of 24 US areas, aged roughly 18 to 89 years, made up the participants.

The clonotype comes from a woman aged 18-30 years with acute COVID-19. The V and J genes are TRBV7-3 and TRBJ1-6; D gene uncertain. The specimen sequenced was PBMCs or T cells enriched from blood (not recorded which). As DNA, the CDR3 is TGTGCCAGCAGCGAAGACACTTCCTATAATTCACCCCTCCACTTT. Its translation is CASSEDTSYNSPLHF. Looking up the rest from reference TRBV7-3 and TRBJ1-6 gives the full variable domain: GAGVSQTPSNKVTEKGKYVELRCDPISGHTALYWYRQSLGQGPEFLIYFQGTGAADDSGLPNDRFFAVRPEGSVSTLKIQRTERGDSAVYLCASSEDTSYNSPLHFGNGTRLTVT.